This passage covers 24 T cell receptor beta chains from one sample sequenced in a study of blood T cell repertoires in COVID-19. Assay: immunoSEQ multiplex PCR; the TCRdb copy retains only in-frame clones and omits some. The profile shows about 67,000 clones, approximately 75% of them singletons. The sequencing input was peripheral blood. The receptors originated from a woman aged 55-69 years with acute or convalescent COVID-19.

In its sample, this clone was seen once. V gene TRBV19 combines with J gene TRBJ1-4; 7 nucleotides match TRBD1. V lost 6 bases, J lost 8 bases, and 9 bases stayed unmatched. Looked up from germline, CDR1 is LNHDA and CDR2 is SQIVND (reference sequence). The CDR3 consists of 14 residues. The CDR3 reads CASRLQGDHEKLFF. CDR3 DNA sequence: TGTGCCAGTAGATTGCAGGGGGATCACGAAAAACTGTTTTTT.

The J gene is TRBJ2-1, the V gene TRBV2; TRBD1 is a possible D gene (5 bases). The germline CDR1 and CDR2 sequences are SNHLY and FYNNEI. Trimming shortened V by 4 bases and J by 9 bases, and 13 bases separated the two germline ends. CDR3 length: 13 residues. The CDR3 region has the DNA TGTGCCAGCAGTGGTTTGCAGGGCGGTGAGCAGTTCTTC. Its translation: CASSGLQGGEQFF.

The rearrangement uses TRBV5-1 and TRBJ1-1; tentatively, D is TRBD1 (5 bases). CDR3 length: 14 residues. In germline, CDR1 is SGHRS, CDR2 YFSETQ. V was trimmed by 5 bases and J by 3 bases, leaving 14 bases between them. The CDR3, as DNA: TGCGCCAGCAGGTTAGGGGTACAGGACACTGAAGCTTTCTTT. Translation gives CASRLGVQDTEAFF. Based on the CDR3 plus reference TRBV5-1 and TRBJ1-1, the full variable domain is KAGVTQTPRYLIKTRGQQVTLSCSPISGHRSVSWYQQTPGQGLQFLFEYFSETQRNKGNFPGRFSGRQFSNSRSEMNVSTLELGDSALYLCASRLGVQDTEAFFGQGTRLTVV.

The chain combines TRBV6-5 with TRBJ1-2; D is uncertain. V was pared by 2 bases and J by 0 bases, with 4 bases between. In germline, CDR1 is MNHEY, CDR2 SVGAGI. There are 13 residues in the CDR3. CDR3: CASSYAANYGYTF. The CDR3 DNA sequence: TGTGCCAGCAGTTACGCAGCTAACTATGGCTACACCTTC.

The J gene is TRBJ2-1, the V gene TRBV11-3; 8 bases line up with TRBD2. The V gene end was trimmed by 3 bases and the J gene end by 0 bases; junction bases not matched to a gene: 1. Germline values: CDR1 SGHNT, CDR2 YENEEA. The CDR3 is 15 residues long. This chain's CDR3 is CASSLSGGSYNEQFF. CDR3 DNA: TGTGCCAGCAGCTTGAGCGGGGGCTCCTACAATGAGCAGTTCTTC.

J is TRBJ1-4 and V is TRBV7-2, with 9 bases lining up with TRBD1. Germline loops: CDR1 SGHTA, CDR2 FQGNSA. The V segment lost 4 bases and the J segment 8 bases; nucleotides outside the gene matches: 8. The CDR3 is made up of 15 amino acids. The CDR3 coding sequence is TGTGCCAGCAGCTCTACCGGGACAGGGAACGAAAAACTGTTTTTT. Protein: CASSSTGTGNEKLFF.

The chain employs TRBV7-9 and TRBJ1-6; D is unclear. This CDR3 comprises 16 residues. Looked up from germline, CDR1 is SEHNR and CDR2 is FQNEAQ (reference sequence). Trimming shortened V by 1 base and J by 9 bases, and 16 bases separated the two germline ends. The CDR3 region is CASSLGSRDNGSPLHF. CDR3 in DNA: TGTGCCAGCAGCTTAGGCTCTCGGGATAACGGTTCACCCCTCCACTTT.

The sample holds a few counts of this clone. J is TRBJ2-5 and V is TRBV6-2 or TRBV6-3; 9 bases match TRBD1. Trimming at V came to 6 bases and at J to 6 bases, leaving 17 bases not matched to a gene. CDR1 and CDR2 (germline): MNHEY, SVGEGT. The CDR3 length is 17 residues. The CDR3 region has the DNA TGTGCCAGCAGCCCTAGGGGATCTGGGACAGGGCTAAAGACCCAGTACTTC. Protein: CASSPRGSGTGLKTQYF.

The chain couples TRBV28 to TRBJ1-2, with 8 bases aligning to TRBD1. Looked up from germline, CDR1 is MDHEN and CDR2 is SYDVKM. The CDR3 is made up of 14 amino acids. V lost 9 bases and J lost 1; bases outside the gene matches: 7. The CDR3 loop is CASTGTGLNYGYTF. The CDR3, as DNA: TGTGCCAGTACCGGGACAGGCCTTAACTATGGCTACACCTTC.

V gene TRBV6-5 combines with J gene TRBJ1-1; D is unclear. The CDR3 extends over 16 amino acids. V was trimmed by 0 bases and J by 0 bases, leaving 11 bases between them. From germline, CDR1 is MNHEY and CDR2 SVGAGI. The CDR3 nucleotides are TGTGCCAGCAGTTACTCGACCAGGACTTTGAACACTGAAGCTTTCTTT. The encoded protein is CASSYSTRTLNTEAFF.

V is TRBV14 and J is TRBJ1-2; D is ambiguous. Trimming pared 2 bases from V and 6 bases from J, leaving 10 bases between. The CDR3 runs 13 residues. The V gene's germline CDR1 is SGHDN and CDR2 FVKESK. The CDR3: CASSQSTNDGYTF. The CDR3 region has the DNA TGTGCCAGCAGCCAATCGACAAATGATGGCTACACCTTC.

The chain joins TRBV5-6 to TRBJ2-7; possible D gene TRBD1, 7 bases. Between the trimmed V and J ends, which lost 2 bases and 0 bases, there was a span of 12 bases. Germline V lookup: CDR1 SGHDT, CDR2 YYEEEE. The CDR3 loop spans 15 amino acids. The CDR3 coding sequence is TGTGCCAGCAGCTTTCAGGGGGGTCCCTCCTACGAGCAGTACTTC. Residues: CASSFQGGPSYEQYF.

The V call is TRBV7-3, the J call TRBJ2-2, with D tentatively TRBD1 (5 bases). CDR1 and CDR2 (germline): SGHTA, FQGTGA. The CDR3 extends over 15 amino acids. V lost 1 base and J lost 6, with 12 bases in between. The CDR3 region is CASSLNPGYPGELFF. The DNA for the CDR3 is TGTGCCAGCAGCTTAAATCCAGGGTATCCCGGGGAGCTGTTTTTT.

The chain is built from TRBV9 and TRBJ1-1, with D tentatively TRBD1 (6 bases). The V end lost 2 bases, the J end lost 3 bases, and 17 bases lay between the germline ends. CDR1 is SGDLS, CDR2 YYNGEE, per germline. There are 16 residues in the CDR3. In DNA, the CDR3 is TGTGCCAGCAGCGTCAAGGCAGGGGCAGGGGACACTGAAGCTTTCTTT. It encodes CASSVKAGAGDTEAFF.

This rearrangement joins TRBV4-1 to TRBJ1-2; 8 nucleotides match TRBD1. The V segment lost 6 bases and the J segment 8 bases; nucleotides outside the gene matches: 8. The CDR3 loop spans 13 amino acids. Per germline, CDR1 MGHRA and CDR2 YSYEKL. The CDR3 DNA is TGCGCCAGCAGGGATGGACAGGGCTTAGGCTACACCTTC. Translation gives CASRDGQGLGYTF.

J is TRBJ2-5 and V is TRBV30; D might be TRBD1 (6 bases). The germline V gene has CDR1 GTSNPN and CDR2 SVGIG (reference sequence). With 4 bases removed from V and 5 bases from J, the gap between germline ends came to 23 bases. The CDR3 contains 16 residues. The CDR3 nucleotides read TGTGCCTGGAAACAGGGTTCAGGCCCCAGGCAGGAGACCCAGTACTTC. The encoded protein is CAWKQGSGPRQETQYF.

The chain links TRBV7-9 to TRBJ2-7, with D hard to call. The V end was cut by 1 base, the J end by 2 bases, with 6 bases between. Germline CDR1 and CDR2: SEHNR and FQNEAQ (reference sequence). The CDR3 sequence is 13 residues long. The CDR3 DNA sequence: TGTGCCAGCAGCTTAGAACTTCCCTACGAGCAGTACTTC. Protein product: CASSLELPYEQYF.

The chain employs TRBV9 and TRBJ1-4; D might be TRBD1 (6 bases). Germline values: CDR1 SGDLS, CDR2 YYNGEE. Trimming took off 0 bases at V and 0 bases at J, with 9 bases between the two ends. The CDR3 totals 16 residues. CDR3 DNA sequence: TGTGCCAGCAGCGTAGGAGGGGGTGCAACTAATGAAAAACTGTTTTTT. Protein: CASSVGGGATNEKLFF.

The chain is built from TRBV27 and TRBJ1-2, with 10 bases identical to TRBD1. The CDR3 has 15 residues. The V segment lost 8 bases and the J segment 6 bases; nucleotides outside the gene matches: 12. Germline V gene sequence: CDR1 MNHEY, CDR2 SMNVEV (reference sequence). The CDR3 DNA reads as TGTGCCAGCTGCCCTTTCCGGGACAGGGGACATGGCTACACCTTC. Amino acids: CASCPFRDRGHGYTF.

This clone occurred a few times. Other DNA sequences from this sample encode an identical CDR3 as well. The rearrangement links TRBV27 to TRBJ1-2; 9 nucleotides align to TRBD1. The V gene's germline CDR1 is MNHEY and CDR2 SMNVEV (reference sequence). V gave up 5 bases and J gave up 5 bases; unmatched junction bases: 3. The CDR3 covers 13 residues. The CDR3 region has the DNA TGTGCCAGCAGTCCCGGGACAGGGTATGGCTACACCTTC. This codes for CASSPGTGYGYTF.

This clone was counted once. CDR3 nucleotides: TGTGCCAGCGCTGCGACTAGCGGCTCCTACGAGCAGTACTTC. This translates into CASAATSGSYEQYF. V is TRBV5-4 and J is TRBJ2-7; TRBD2 matches 9 bases. The ends lost 7 bases at V and 0 bases at J; junction bases unmatched: 5. Germline V gene lookup returns CDR1 SGHNT and CDR2 YYREEE (reference sequence). The CDR3 extends over 14 amino acids.

The table lists this clone with a few counts. This chain connects TRBV29-1 to TRBJ2-7; 8 positions agree with TRBD1. Germline V lookup: CDR1 SQVTM, CDR2 ANQGSEA. V gave up 7 bases and J gave up 3 bases; unmatched junction bases: 8. This CDR3 spans 13 amino acids. CDR3 protein: CSAGQGPGYEQYF. Written as DNA, the CDR3 is TGCAGCGCCGGACAGGGTCCGGGCTACGAGCAGTACTTC.

The chain uses TRBV19 and TRBJ1-2; 10 positions match TRBD1. Trimming removed 3 bases from V and 2 bases from J; junction bases left unmatched: 6. CDR3 length equals 16 residues. CDR1 and CDR2 (germline): LNHDA, SQIVND (reference sequence). The CDR3 spells CASSMRTGGRNYGYTF. CDR3 in DNA: TGTGCCAGTAGTATGCGGACAGGGGGGAGGAACTATGGCTACACCTTC.

In this sample, this clone turned up a few times. The chain has TRBV27 and TRBJ1-2; 7 positions agree with TRBD1. V dropped 4 bases and J dropped 7; count of bases not matched to a gene: 12. Looked up from germline, CDR1 is MNHEY and CDR2 is SMNVEV (reference sequence). This CDR3 is built from 15 residues. The CDR3 coding sequence is TGTGCCAGCAGTTACGACAGGGCCCCTCCTGGTGGCTACACCTTC. This sequence encodes CASSYDRAPPGGYTF.